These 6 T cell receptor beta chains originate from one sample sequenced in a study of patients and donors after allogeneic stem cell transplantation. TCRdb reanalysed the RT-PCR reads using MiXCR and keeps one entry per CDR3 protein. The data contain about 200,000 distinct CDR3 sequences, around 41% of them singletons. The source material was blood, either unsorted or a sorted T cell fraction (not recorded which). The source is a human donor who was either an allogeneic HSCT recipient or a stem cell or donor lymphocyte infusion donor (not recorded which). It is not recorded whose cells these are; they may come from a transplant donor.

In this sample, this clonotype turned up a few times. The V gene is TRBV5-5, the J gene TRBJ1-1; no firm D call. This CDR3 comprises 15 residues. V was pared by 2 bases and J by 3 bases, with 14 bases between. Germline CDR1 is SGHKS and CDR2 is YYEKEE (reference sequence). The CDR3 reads CASSFLDLRDTEAFF. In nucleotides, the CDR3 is TGTGCCAGCAGCTTTCTGGACCTTCGCGACACTGAAGCTTTCTTT.

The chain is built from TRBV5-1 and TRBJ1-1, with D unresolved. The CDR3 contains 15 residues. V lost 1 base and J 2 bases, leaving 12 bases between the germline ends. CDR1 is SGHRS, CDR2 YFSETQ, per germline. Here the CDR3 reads CASSLQSRSNTEAFF. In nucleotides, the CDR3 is TGCGCCAGCAGCTTGCAGAGTCGTTCAAACACTGAAGCTTTCTTT.

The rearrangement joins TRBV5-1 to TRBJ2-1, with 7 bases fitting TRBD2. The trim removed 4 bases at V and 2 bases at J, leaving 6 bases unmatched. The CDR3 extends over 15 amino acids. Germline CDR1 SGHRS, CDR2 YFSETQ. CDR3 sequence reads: CASSRAGPPYNEQFF. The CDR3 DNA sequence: TGCGCCAGCAGCCGAGCGGGGCCCCCCTACAATGAGCAGTTCTTC.

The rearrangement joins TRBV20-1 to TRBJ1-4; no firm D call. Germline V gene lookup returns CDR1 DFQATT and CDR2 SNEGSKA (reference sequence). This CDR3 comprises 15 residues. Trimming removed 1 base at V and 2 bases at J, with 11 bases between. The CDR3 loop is CSARGEARTNEKLFF. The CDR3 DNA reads TGCAGTGCTAGAGGGGAGGCGCGGACTAATGAAAAACTGTTTTTT.

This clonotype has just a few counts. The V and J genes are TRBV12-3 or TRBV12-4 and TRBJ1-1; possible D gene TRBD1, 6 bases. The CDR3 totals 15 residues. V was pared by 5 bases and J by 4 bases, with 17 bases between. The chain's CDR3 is CASSLPSGVVTEAFF. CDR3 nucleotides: TGTGCCAGCAGTCTCCCCTCAGGGGTAGTCACTGAAGCTTTCTTT.

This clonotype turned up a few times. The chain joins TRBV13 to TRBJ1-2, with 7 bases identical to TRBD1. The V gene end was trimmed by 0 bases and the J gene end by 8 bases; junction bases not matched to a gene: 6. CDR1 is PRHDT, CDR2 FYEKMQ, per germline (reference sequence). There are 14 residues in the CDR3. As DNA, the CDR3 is TGTGCCAGCAGCTTAGGGACAGGGCGTATGGGCTACACCTTC. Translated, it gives CASSLGTGRMGYTF.